The 27 T cell receptor beta chains below all came from one sample that was sequenced in a study of identical twins. A single record per CDR3 protein comes from TCRdb applying MiXCR to the 5' RACE reads. The repertoire consists of around 250,000 distinct CDR3 sequences, with 6.5% to 8% occurring once and the leading ten covering roughly 15%. The same sample was also studied in work on T cells expressing NK-cell markers.

The sequenced material came from CD8+ T cells sorted from blood. The receptors come from a young woman in good health.

This clonotype has a handful of counts. The chain joins TRBV6-2 or TRBV6-3 to TRBJ1-1; D unclear. Germline CDR1 reads MNHEY; CDR2 reads SVGEGT. The length of the CDR3 is 11 residues. Trimming took off 7 bases at V and 4 bases at J, with 7 bases between the two ends. The CDR3 sequence is CASIVGTEAFF. CDR3 coding DNA: TGTGCCAGCATCGTTGGCACTGAAGCTTTCTTT.

This clonotype has more than one count but fewer than ten. This chain links TRBV7-2 with TRBJ2-5; 11 nucleotides align to TRBD2. With 3 bases clipped from V and 5 bases from J, the junction kept 8 bases outside the gene matches. CDR1 SGHTA and CDR2 FQGNSA come from the germline V gene. This CDR3 is 16 amino acids long. The CDR3: CASSFPGTSGGETQYF. CDR3 bases: TGTGCCAGCAGCTTCCCCGGGACTAGCGGTGGGGAGACCCAGTACTTC.

This clonotype was found a few times. The chain uses TRBV7-9 and TRBJ2-7; D ambiguous. Trimming removed 1 base from V and 3 bases from J, with 7 bases in between. From germline, CDR1 is SEHNR and CDR2 FQNEAQ (reference sequence). This CDR3 is 13 amino acids long. CDR3 coding DNA: TGTGCCAGCAGCTTAGAAATAAACTACGAGCAGTACTTC. Its protein is CASSLEINYEQYF.

The table lists this clonotype with a few counts. V is TRBV6-2 or TRBV6-3 and J is TRBJ2-1; no reliable D call. CDR3 length: 14 residues. Germline V gene sequence: CDR1 MNHEY, CDR2 SVGEGT. Trimming left V 4 bases short and J 7 bases short, with 14 bases between. CDR3 bases: TGTGCCAGCAGTTTTGGGGTAGCTGGGAATGAGCAGTTCTTC. Amino acids: CASSFGVAGNEQFF.

The sample holds many counts of this clonotype. This sequence joins TRBV29-1 and TRBJ2-3, with 8 nucleotides matching TRBD1. Germline CDR1 is SQVTM and CDR2 is ANQGSEA. The CDR3 covers 15 residues. The V gene end was trimmed by 7 bases and the J gene end by 3 bases; junction bases not matched to a gene: 12. CDR3 nucleotides: TGCAGCGGATTTCCGACAGGGGTGAGGACAGATACGCAGTATTTT. Translation gives CSGFPTGVRTDTQYF.

The chain uses TRBV10-3 and TRBJ2-1; no definite D call. The length of the CDR3 is 13 residues. V was trimmed by 0 bases and J by 5 bases, leaving 5 bases between them. Germline V CDR1 and CDR2: ENHRY, SYGVKD. CDR3 nucleotide sequence: TGTGCCATCAGTGAGTCCCGCCACAATGAGCAGTTCTTC. Its protein product is CAISESRHNEQFF.

The chain has TRBV11-2 and TRBJ2-1; a weak D match, TRBD2 (6 bases). Looked up from germline, CDR1 is SGHAT and CDR2 is FQNNGV. The CDR3 totals 15 residues. V lost 5 bases, J lost 0 bases, and 11 bases lay in between. The CDR3 is CASSQNSGSYNEQFF. The CDR3 coding sequence is TGTGCCAGCAGCCAAAATAGCGGCTCCTACAATGAGCAGTTCTTC.

The chain carries TRBV4-3 and TRBJ2-1, with D possibly called TRBD1 or TRBD2 (5 bases each). This CDR3 comprises 14 residues. Germline-derived CDR1 and CDR2 are LGHNA and YSLEER. Trimming pared 1 base from V and 4 bases from J, leaving 8 bases between. CDR3 sequence reads: CASSQGGPYNEQFF. The CDR3 DNA reads as TGCGCCAGCAGCCAAGGGGGACCTTACAATGAGCAGTTCTTC.

Ten or more counts support this clonotype. The gene calls are TRBV3-1 and TRBJ1-5; the D gene is possibly TRBD1 (5 bases). Germline V gene sequence: CDR1 LGHDT, CDR2 YNNKEL (reference sequence). The CDR3 is 14 residues long. V was clipped by 4 bases and J by 4 bases, with 11 bases between them. The chain's CDR3 is CASSPRDGNQPQHF. The CDR3, as DNA: TGTGCCAGCAGCCCCAGGGATGGTAATCAGCCCCAGCATTTT.

This clonotype was observed a handful of times. This CDR3 is CASSLAGRRAYNEQFF. The CDR3 DNA follows: TGTGCCAGCAGCTTGGCCGGGAGAAGGGCCTACAATGAGCAGTTCTTC. This chain links TRBV7-9 with TRBJ2-1; perhaps TRBD2 as D (6 bases). Germline CDR1 reads SEHNR; CDR2 reads FQNEAQ (reference sequence). The CDR3 contains 16 residues. V lost 3 bases and J lost 2, with 14 bases in between.

This clonotype was detected only a few times. The chain is built from TRBV29-1 and TRBJ1-2, with a tentative D call TRBD1 (6 bases). This CDR3 contains 14 residues. V lost 3 bases and J lost 5, with 16 bases in between. Looked up from germline, CDR1 is SQVTM and CDR2 is ANQGSEA. The CDR3 DNA reads as TGCAGCGTTGACTGGACAGACAAGGGATATGGCTACACCTTC. Translated: CSVDWTDKGYGYTF.

This clonotype has just a few counts. This chain links TRBV27 with TRBJ2-5; 8 bases align to TRBD2. CDR1 MNHEY and CDR2 SMNVEV come from the germline V gene (reference sequence). The J segment lost 4 bases and the V segment lost 8 bases, leaving 9 bases of the junction unmatched. The CDR3 spans 14 residues. CDR3 sequence: CASSLFRGGETQYF. CDR3 nucleotide sequence: TGTGCCAGCTCCCTTTTCCGGGGGGGAGAGACCCAGTACTTC.

The rearrangement joins TRBV12-3 or TRBV12-4 to TRBJ2-3; the D call may be TRBD1 or TRBD2 (5 bases each). Trimming cost V 6 bases and J 1 base, with 20 bases left between them. This CDR3 has 17 residues. CDR3 protein: CASSPPQGALRTDTQYF. The CDR3 region has the DNA TGTGCCAGCAGCCCCCCGCAGGGAGCATTACGCACAGATACGCAGTATTTT.

The chain combines TRBV5-1 with TRBJ2-3; unclear D gene. The V gene's germline CDR1 is SGHRS and CDR2 YFSETQ. V was pared by 0 bases and J by 0 bases, with 8 bases between. The CDR3 has 15 amino acids. CDR3 bases: TGCGCCAGCAGCTTGGTCGGTTCTAGCACAGATACGCAGTATTTT. Residues: CASSLVGSSTDTQYF.

This chain links TRBV3-1 with TRBJ2-3; 8 bases align to TRBD2. CDR1 and CDR2 (germline): LGHDT, YNNKEL (reference sequence). CDR3 length equals 15 residues. With V trimmed by 1 base and J by 3 bases, 3 bases remained unmatched. The CDR3 region is CASSQAGGRTDTQYF. CDR3 nucleotides: TGTGCCAGCAGCCAAGCGGGGGGGAGGACAGATACGCAGTATTTT.

The rearrangement links TRBV6-2 or TRBV6-3 to TRBJ1-1, with 7 bases aligning to TRBD1. CDR1 is MNHEY and CDR2 is SVGEGT in the germline V gene. The ends lost 5 bases at V and 8 bases at J; junction bases unmatched: 8. The CDR3 loop spans 13 amino acids. CDR3 amino acids: CASSATGWGEAFF. Here the CDR3 DNA reads TGTGCCAGCAGTGCGACAGGGTGGGGCGAAGCTTTCTTT.

This chain uses TRBV29-1 with TRBJ2-4; possibly TRBD1 for D (6 bases). The CDR3 spans 11 residues. Germline lookup yields CDR1 SQVTM and CDR2 ANQGSEA. V was pared by 0 bases and J by 15 bases, with 12 bases between. This chain's CDR3 is CSVEDQGSTYF. The CDR3 coding sequence is TGCAGCGTTGAAGACCAGGGGTCTACGTACTTC.

Ten or more counts support this clonotype. The V gene is TRBV29-1, the J gene TRBJ2-7; D is unresolved. V lost 4 bases to trimming and J lost 2 bases, with 9 bases between them. CDR1 and CDR2 from the germline V gene are SQVTM and ANQGSEA. The CDR3 contains 12 residues. Here the CDR3 reads CSVVHQTYEQYF. The CDR3 DNA reads TGCAGCGTTGTACACCAGACCTACGAGCAGTACTTC.

The gene calls are TRBV4-1 and TRBJ2-3; 7 positions match TRBD1. The CDR3 is made up of 15 amino acids. Germline V gene lookup returns CDR1 MGHRA and CDR2 YSYEKL. V shed 2 bases and J 2 bases; nucleotides not matched to a gene: 4. DNA for the CDR3: TGCGCCAGCAGCCAAACAGGGGACAACACAGATACGCAGTATTTT. Its protein product is CASSQTGDNTDTQYF.

The chain couples TRBV7-9 to TRBJ2-2; D is unclear. CDR1 SEHNR and CDR2 FQNEAQ come from the germline V gene (reference sequence). The CDR3 covers 16 residues. V gave up 5 bases and J gave up 1 base, with 14 bases separating them. The CDR3 here is CASSLLVGMNTGELFF. The CDR3 DNA reads as TGTGCCAGCAGCCTCCTTGTGGGGATGAACACCGGGGAGCTGTTTTTT. The whole variable domain, remainder taken from reference TRBV7-9 and TRBJ2-2, is DTGVSQNPRHKITKRGQNVTFRCDPISEHNRLYWYRQTLGQGPEFLTYFQNEAQLEKSRLLSDRFSAERPKGSFSTLEIQRTEQGDSAMYLCASSLLVGMNTGELFFGEGSRLTVL.

This clonotype showed up just a few times. The V and J genes are TRBV7-9 and TRBJ1-1; 7 bases align to TRBD1. V lost 5 bases and J lost 0; bases outside the gene matches: 9. The germline CDR1 and CDR2 sequences are SEHNR and FQNEAQ (reference sequence). CDR3 length: 16 residues. CDR3 DNA sequence: TGTGCCAGCAGCCCCAGGACAGGTCCCATGAACACTGAAGCTTTCTTT. Translated, it gives CASSPRTGPMNTEAFF. The full variable domain, in which reference TRBV7-9 and TRBJ1-1 provide the parts outside the CDR3, is DTGVSQNPRHKITKRGQNVTFRCDPISEHNRLYWYRQTLGQGPEFLTYFQNEAQLEKSRLLSDRFSAERPKGSFSTLEIQRTEQGDSAMYLCASSPRTGPMNTEAFFGQGTRLTVV.

The J gene is TRBJ2-7, the V gene TRBV28; 7 nucleotides line up with TRBD2. Per the germline V gene, CDR1 is MDHEN and CDR2 is SYDVKM. With 5 bases clipped from V and 3 bases from J, the junction kept 13 bases outside the gene matches. CDR3 size: 16 residues. CDR3 in DNA: TGTGCCAGCAGTGGCAAGCGGGGAGGGGCCCTCTACGAGCAGTACTTC. It specifies CASSGKRGGALYEQYF.

This clonotype was counted ten times or more. The V gene is TRBV27, the J gene TRBJ2-7; 11 bases are a match to TRBD1. This CDR3 comprises 14 residues. V trimming: 3 bases; J trimming: 4 bases; junction bases outside the gene matches: 2. The germline V gene encodes CDR1 MNHEY and CDR2 SMNVEV (reference sequence). CDR3 in DNA: TGTGCCAGCAGTTTTCGGGACAGGGGGTACGAGCAGTACTTC. This translates into CASSFRDRGYEQYF.

J is TRBJ2-2 and V is TRBV25-1; D is unclear. Looked up from germline, CDR1 is MGHDK and CDR2 is SYGVNS. Trimming stripped 4 bases from V and 6 bases from J, with 9 bases between. The CDR3 runs 13 residues. For the CDR3, the DNA is TGTGCCAGCAGTGCTTGGACGCCCGGGGAGCTGTTTTTT. Translation gives CASSAWTPGELFF.

The table lists this clonotype with many counts. V usage is TRBV12-3 or TRBV12-4 and J usage is TRBJ1-1; D is perhaps TRBD1 (5 bases). Trimming removed 3 bases at V and 11 bases at J, with 16 bases between. This CDR3 contains 13 residues. The CDR3: CASSFFIREGAFF. In nucleotides, the CDR3 is TGTGCCAGCAGTTTCTTTATCCGAGAGGGGGCTTTCTTT.

The table lists this clonotype with many counts. J is TRBJ2-1 and V is TRBV12-3 or TRBV12-4, with TRBD1 as a possible D gene (5 bases). V dropped 6 bases and J dropped 2 bases, with 14 bases sitting between them. The CDR3 consists of 15 residues. This chain's CDR3 is CASRGSGFAYNEQFF. CDR3 nucleotides: TGTGCCAGCAGGGGCTCAGGGTTCGCCTACAATGAGCAGTTCTTC.

This clonotype was seen a handful of times. The CDR3 region is CATGGLAKGEQYF. The DNA of the CDR3 is TGTGCCACCGGGGGACTAGCAAAGGGGGAGCAGTACTTC. The rearrangement uses TRBV6-1 and TRBJ2-7, with 9 bases fitting TRBD2. The CDR3 runs to 13 residues. In germline, CDR1 is MNHNS, CDR2 SASEGT. V gave up 10 bases and J gave up 7 bases; unmatched junction bases: 11.